These T cell receptor beta chains were read from a single sample in a study of regulatory T cells in long-lasting Graves disease. One entry per CDR3 protein, called by TCRdb with MiXCR from the multiplex PCR reads. The sample shows a few hundred thousand distinct CDR3 sequences, 15% to 20% of them seen only once. This sample was also put to use in a study of T cells in Graves' hyperthyroidism and ophthalmopathy.

The sample in question was peripheral blood mononuclear cells (PBMCs), obtained at new diagnosis, from a patient treated with antithyroid drugs. All receptors derive from a man aged 35 to 55 with Graves disease. Both conserved end residues are part of each CDR3. A D gene is named only where the DNA matches it firmly. Part of the rows lack a size; the others show once, few, many or a class for expanded clones.

many	-	TRBJ2-1	TRBV28	TGTGCCAGCAGTTTAGGCGGCTTTACCTACAATGAGCAGTTCTTC	CASSLGGFTYNEQFF
many	TRBD1	TRBJ2-7	TRBV28	TGTGCCAGCAGCTCACTAGGGGGCGCGGGCTCCTACGAGCAGTACTTC	CASSSLGGAGSYEQYF
many	-	TRBJ1-2	TRBV10-3	TGTGCCATCAGTCCGGGACACACTAACTATGGCTACACCTTC	CAISPGHTNYGYTF
many	TRBD1	TRBJ2-1	TRBV5-6	TGTGCCAGCAGCCCAGGGGGCAGTGAGCAGTTCTTC	CASSPGGSEQFF
many	-	TRBJ2-1	TRBV5-1	TGCGCCAGCAGCTTGGTTCAGGGAGGCGGTGAGCAGTTCTTC	CASSLVQGGGEQFF
few	-	TRBJ1-1	TRBV6-4	TGTGCCGGCCGCGGGGGGAACACTGAAGCTTTCTTT	CAGRGGNTEAFF
-	TRBD1	TRBJ1-1	TRBV24-1	TGTGCCACCAGTGATACAGGGGGCGGAAAGGGTGGTACTGAAGCTTTCTTT	CATSDTGGGKGGTEAFF
few	TRBD1	TRBJ1-1	TRBV4-2	TGTGCCAGCAGAGAAGACAGGGGGCGCCGGTACACTGAAGCTTTCTTT	CASREDRGRRYTEAFF
many	TRBD2	TRBJ2-5	TRBV30	TGTGCCTGGAGTTTAATGAGACTAGCGGAGCTACAAGAGACCCAGTACTTC	CAWSLMRLAELQETQYF
few	TRBD2	TRBJ2-5	TRBV20-1	TGCAGTGCTACCTATAGCGGGGCCGAGACCCAGTACTTC	CSATYSGAETQYF
many	TRBD1	TRBJ2-3	TRBV18	TGTGCCAGCTCACCACGGCGAGGGGGCGATCGCACAGATACGCAGTATTTT	CASSPRRGGDRTDTQYF
many	TRBD1	TRBJ2-1	TRBV6-2/TRBV6-3	TGTGCCAGCAGTGGACAGGGGGCCATCAATGAGCAGTTCTTC	CASSGQGAINEQFF
many	-	TRBJ2-5	TRBV7-9	TGTGCCAGCAAAGAATACCAAGAGACCCAGTACTTC	CASKEYQETQYF
many	TRBD1	TRBJ1-1	TRBV30	TGTGCCTGGAGTACAGGGGGGTACATGGGTGAAGCTTTCTTT	CAWSTGGYMGEAFF
many	TRBD1	TRBJ2-1	TRBV6-2/TRBV6-3	TGTGCCAGCAGGAGATTTTACATCCGACAGGGATACAATGAGCAGTTCTTC	CASRRFYIRQGYNEQFF
few	-	TRBJ2-1	TRBV12-3/TRBV12-4	TGTGCCAGCAGTTTAAGGCCAGGGGGGGGTGACTTCTTC	CASSLRPGGGDFF
-	-	TRBJ1-1	TRBV29-1	TGCAGCGTTGTACGCAGGGGAACTGAAGCTTTCTTT	CSVVRRGTEAFF
few	TRBD1	TRBJ1-1	TRBV5-1	TGCGCCAGCAGCTTGGCCGGACAGGGAACTGAAGCTTTCTTT	CASSLAGQGTEAFF
many	-	TRBJ1-2	TRBV12-3/TRBV12-4	TGTGCCAGCACCCGGGGTCCCTACTATGGCTACACCTTC	CASTRGPYYGYTF
many	-	TRBJ1-1	TRBV20-1	TGCAGTGCTAGAGATTACAGGACCATGAACACTGAAGCTTTCTTT	CSARDYRTMNTEAFF
many	TRBD1	TRBJ2-4	TRBV7-8	TGTGCCAGCAGCTTACAGACAGGGGCGAACATTCAGTACTTC	CASSLQTGANIQYF
many	TRBD2	TRBJ2-7	TRBV29-1	TGCAGCGTTCGACGGGGGGGCCGTTCGTACGAGCAGTACTTC	CSVRRGGRSYEQYF
-	TRBD2	TRBJ2-3	TRBV5-8	TGTGCCAGCAGCTCGAGCGGGGGGGCTACGCAGTATTTT	CASSSSGGATQYF
many	-	TRBJ2-2	TRBV28	TGTGCCAGCAGTTCAGGGGCCGGGGAGCTGTTTTTT	CASSSGAGELFF
many	TRBD1	TRBJ1-5	TRBV2	TGTGCCAGCAGGACAGGGGGGGGTCAGCCCCAGCATTTT	CASRTGGGQPQHF
-	TRBD2	TRBJ2-1	TRBV12-3/TRBV12-4	TGTGCCAGCAGTTTAAAGCGGGGGGGGAATGAGCAGTTCTTC	CASSLKRGGNEQFF
many	TRBD2	TRBJ2-3	TRBV30	TGTGCATGGCGACTAGCGGGGGCCACAGATACGCAGTATTTT	CAWRLAGATDTQYF
-	TRBD1	TRBJ2-7	TRBV7-2	TGTGCCAGCAGCATAGGGGGGACAGGGGGCCTCGAGCAGTACTTC	CASSIGGTGGLEQYF
-	-	TRBJ1-1	TRBV29-1	TGCAGCGTTGTTCCAGGGAGGTTCACTGAAGCTTTCTTT	CSVVPGRFTEAFF
few	-	TRBJ1-5	TRBV7-8	TGTGCCAGCAGCTTAGGATGGAGGAGGTATAGCAATCAGCCCCAGCATTTT	CASSLGWRRYSNQPQHF
many	TRBD1	TRBJ2-5	TRBV18	TGTGCCAGCTCCCGTACCGGGACAGGGGAAGAGACCCAGTACTTC	CASSRTGTGEETQYF
many	-	TRBJ2-7	TRBV7-2	TGTGCCAGCAGCTTAGCACGGAGGGCCTACGAGCAGTACTTC	CASSLARRAYEQYF
-	TRBD2	TRBJ2-7	TRBV6-5	TGTGCCAGCAGTTCATCGGGGGGGCCGACCTACGAGCAGTACTTC	CASSSSGGPTYEQYF
-	TRBD1	TRBJ1-2	TRBV18	TGTGCCAGCTCACCACCGGGACAGAACTATGGCTACACCTTC	CASSPPGQNYGYTF
few	-	TRBJ2-7	TRBV7-2	TGTGCCAGCAGCTTAGTGGCAGGACTGTTCGAGCAGTACTTC	CASSLVAGLFEQYF
few	TRBD1	TRBJ2-1	TRBV9	TGTGCCAGCAGCGAACACAGGGGCGCCGGGACAGGGAAGTCTTTTGAGCAGTTCTTC	CASSEHRGAGTGKSFEQFF
many	TRBD2	TRBJ2-7	TRBV29-1	TGCAGCGTTGGGGGACTAGCGGGGGTCGACGAGCAGTACTTC	CSVGGLAGVDEQYF
many	-	TRBJ2-7	TRBV6-1	TGTGCCAGCAGTGTTAACCGGTTCTACGAGCAGTACTTC	CASSVNRFYEQYF
-	-	TRBJ1-5	TRBV2	TGTGCCAGCAGTGGGGGGGCGGGCGATCAGCCCCAGCATTTT	CASSGGAGDQPQHF
many	-	TRBJ2-5	TRBV27	TGTGCCAGCAGACATAATCGATACCAAGAGACCCAGTACTTC	CASRHNRYQETQYF
many	TRBD2	TRBJ2-3	TRBV7-3	TGTGCCAGCAGCCCGGGGGGACTAGCGGGGGTTGATACGCAGTATTTT	CASSPGGLAGVDTQYF
-	-	TRBJ1-4	TRBV20-1	TGCAGTGCCGTTTCCCGACAGTCAAATAATGAAAAACTGTTTTTT	CSAVSRQSNNEKLFF
few	-	TRBJ2-5	TRBV30	TGTGCCTGGAGTGCCTATAGGACGGGACAAGAGACCCAGTACTTC	CAWSAYRTGQETQYF
few	-	TRBJ1-4	TRBV20-1	TGCAGTGCTAGACCTCAAAGTTACTTTAATGAAAAACTGTTTTTT	CSARPQSYFNEKLFF
few	-	TRBJ2-1	TRBV9	TGTGCCAGCAGCGTAGCAGTATTGAATGAGCAGTTCTTC	CASSVAVLNEQFF
many	-	TRBJ2-3	TRBV20-1	TGCAGTGCTAGAGTAACAGTCTGGGGCACAGATACGCAGTATTTT	CSARVTVWGTDTQYF
few	-	TRBJ2-5	TRBV6-1	TGTGCCAGCAGTGAGCCCCTTTCCGGGGGCCGGCCCTTGACCCAGTACTTC	CASSEPLSGGRPLTQYF
few	TRBD2	TRBJ2-7	TRBV4-1	TGCGCCAGCAGCCAACCGGGGGGGACTACTGTCTCTGAGCAGTACTTC	CASSQPGGTTVSEQYF
many	-	TRBJ2-3	TRBV5-1	TGCGCCAGCAGCTTGAGCGTCGGCACAGATACGCAGTATTTT	CASSLSVGTDTQYF
few	-	TRBJ2-7	TRBV28	TGTGCCAGCAGTCAAACCGGGACGGCCACCTCCTACGAGCAGTACTTC	CASSQTGTATSYEQYF